Below are 25 T cell receptor beta chains sequenced from a single sample in a study of prognosis after radiotherapy for stage I lung cancer. Genomic DNA was the source, and TCR beta CDR3 was amplified from it by two-round multiplex PCR. First-round PCR, the initial amplification, used primers specific to each TRBV and TRBJ gene. TCRdb re-called the multiplex PCR reads with MiXCR, one entry per CDR3 protein. Of some 36,000 distinct CDR3 sequences in the sample, roughly 25% were seen once. This sample comprised PBMCs, obtained before or after stereotactic body radiation therapy (not recorded which). Every receptor here comes from a donor over 45 with non-small cell lung cancer.

This clonotype has ten or more counts. This chain joins TRBV3-1 and TRBJ1-1; maybe TRBD1 (6 bases). Trimming shortened V by 8 bases and J by 4 bases, and 17 bases separated the two germline ends. Germline lookup yields CDR1 LGHDT and CDR2 YNNKEL (reference sequence). This CDR3 has 14 amino acids. The CDR3 sequence is CASCSGRGITEAFF. The DNA for the CDR3 is TGTGCCAGCTGTTCGGGGAGGGGGATCACTGAAGCTTTCTTT.

A remark on this clonotype: This sequence is one base from a far larger clone and is likely a read error. The J gene is TRBJ1-2, the V gene TRBV10-3; D uncertain. Trimming took 5 bases from V and 8 from J, leaving 15 bases between them. This CDR3 comprises 13 residues. Germline values: CDR1 ENHRY, CDR2 SYGVKD. The DNA of the CDR3 is TGTGCCATCAGTCCCCCCCCGGGTTGGGGCTACACCTTC. Encoded protein: CAISPPPGWGYTF.

This clonotype has at least ten counts. The chain is built from TRBV3-1 and TRBJ1-5, with unresolved D. Trimming removed 0 bases at V and 4 bases at J, with 4 bases between. There are 13 residues in the CDR3. Germline CDR1 is LGHDT and CDR2 is YNNKEL (reference sequence). The CDR3: CASSQEDNQPQHF. The CDR3 DNA reads TGTGCCAGCAGCCAAGAAGATAATCAGCCCCAGCATTTT. Full variable domain (missing parts from reference TRBV3-1 and TRBJ1-5): DTAVSQTPKYLVTQMGNDKSIKCEQNLGHDTMYWYKQDSKKFLKIMFSYNNKELIINETVPNRFSPKSPDKAHLNLHINSLELGDSAVYFCASSQEDNQPQHFGDGTRLSIL.

This clonotype was observed many times. The chain combines TRBV24-1 with TRBJ2-5; D may correspond to TRBD1 or TRBD2 (5 bases each). CDR1 is KGHDR, CDR2 SFDVKD, per germline. This CDR3 has 10 residues. V gave up 10 bases and J gave up 7 bases, with 9 bases separating them. CDR3 residues: CATPGGTQYF. CDR3 nucleotides: TGTGCCACGCCTGGGGGGACCCAGTACTTC.

This clonotype has a count of ten or more. The chain links TRBV6-1 to TRBJ1-1; tentatively, D is TRBD1 (6 bases). The germline CDR1 and CDR2 sequences are MNHNS and SASEGT. This CDR3 is built from 14 residues. Deletions cut 7 bases from V and 7 bases from J, with 19 bases between. CDR3 DNA: TGTGCCAGCACCCAAGGGGGGGGAAATGGTGAAGCTTTCTTT. It translates to CASTQGGGNGEAFF.

Ten or more counts support this clonotype. V is TRBV20-1 and J is TRBJ1-1, with D possibly TRBD1 on 5 matching bases. V lost 6 bases and J lost 2, with 13 bases in between. Germline CDR1 is DFQATT and CDR2 is SNEGSKA (reference sequence). The length of the CDR3 is 13 residues. CDR3 bases: TGCAGTGCCGATGGGGGGGGAAACACTGAAGCTTTCTTT. Translated: CSADGGGNTEAFF.

This clonotype has at least ten counts. J is TRBJ2-3 and V is TRBV6-4, with D perhaps TRBD2 (5 bases). The V gene's germline CDR1 is MRHNA and CDR2 SNTAGT. Trimming removed 4 bases at V and 2 bases at J, with 7 bases between. The CDR3 is 13 amino acids. The CDR3 sequence: CASSAGNTDTQYF. DNA of the CDR3: TGTGCCAGCAGTGCGGGGAACACAGATACGCAGTATTTT.

This clonotype has a count of ten or more. The V call is TRBV5-6, the J call TRBJ1-2; tentatively, D is TRBD1 (5 bases). V was trimmed by 5 bases and J by 4 bases, leaving 12 bases between them. The CDR3 sequence is 13 residues long. Germline CDR1 is SGHDT and CDR2 is YYEEEE. CDR3 DNA: TGTGCCAGCAGGCAGGAGGGGTTCTATGGCTACACCTTC. Residues: CASRQEGFYGYTF.

Concerning this clonotype: This may be a read error: a much more frequent sequence differs by one nucleotide. V is TRBV19 and J is TRBJ1-1; a weak D match, TRBD1 (5 bases). The germline V gene has CDR1 LNHDA and CDR2 SQIVND (reference sequence). The CDR3 length is 15 residues. CDR3 protein: CASSKSRTWGTKAFF. The CDR3 DNA follows: TGTGCCAGTAGTAAGTCCAGGACATGGGGCACTAAAGCTTTCTTT. The whole variable domain, filled in from reference TRBV19 and TRBJ1-1, reads DGGITQSPKYLFRKEGQNVTLSCEQNLNHDAMYWYRQDPGQGLRLIYYSQIVNDFQKGDIAEGYSVSREKKESFPLTVTSAQKNPTAFYLCASSKSRTWGTKAFFGQGTRLTVV.

This clonotype was seen repeatedly, ten times or more. This chain links TRBV7-6 with TRBJ2-3, with TRBD1 matching over 9 bases. CDR1 is SGHVS and CDR2 is FNYEAQ in the germline V gene. The CDR3 runs 14 residues. V dropped 6 bases and J dropped 3; count of bases not matched to a gene: 4. The CDR3 DNA is TGTGCCAGCAGTTTTGGACAGGGGACAGATACGCAGTATTTT. Translation: CASSFGQGTDTQYF.

This clonotype was observed once. This is likely an artifact of a read error, given a far larger clone one base away. The chain links TRBV6-8 to TRBJ2-5, with D perhaps matching TRBD2 (5 bases). The CDR3 sequence is 14 residues long. CDR1 and CDR2 (germline): MNHGY, SAAAGT. Written as DNA, the CDR3 is TGTGCCAGCAGTCCGTCGACCGTGGGAGAGACCAAGTACTTC. This gives the protein CASSPSTVGETKYF.

This clonotype has at least ten counts. The germline gene is not matched at one end of the junction; a read error may be the cause. The chain links TRBV7-7 to TRBJ2-2, with D hard to call. CDR3 length: 13 amino acids. CDR1 is SSHAT and CDR2 is FNYEAQ in the germline V gene (reference sequence). The CDR3 protein is CASSLHITGELFF. The CDR3 DNA reads TGTGCTAGCAGCTTACATATCACCGGGGAGCTGTTTTTT.

About this clonotype itself: This may come from a read error, since a much larger clone is one base off. This chain uses TRBV19 with TRBJ2-5; 7 bases fit TRBD2. Per germline, CDR1 LNHDA and CDR2 SQIVND (reference sequence). This CDR3 is 15 amino acids long. Trimming at V came to 3 bases and at J to 7 bases, leaving 11 bases not matched to a gene. The CDR3 sequence is CASSISSAGVGTQYF. The CDR3 DNA reads as TGTGCCAGTAGTATTTCCAGCGCGGGGGTAGGGACCCAGTACTTC.

This clonotype was recorded many times. The genes are TRBV20-1 and TRBJ2-3, with D unresolved. This CDR3 is built from 13 residues. Trimming took off 5 bases at V and 4 bases at J, with 13 bases between the two ends. Germline-derived CDR1 and CDR2 are DFQATT and SNEGSKA (reference sequence). CDR3 sequence (DNA): TGCAGTGCTTTTTACACCAGAGCAGATACGCAGTATTTT. Amino acids: CSAFYTRADTQYF.

In the case of this clonotype: Since a far larger clone is one base different, this is likely a read error. The rearrangement uses TRBV6-4 and TRBJ2-7; the D gene is possibly TRBD1 (7 bases). Germline assignment: CDR1 MRHNA and CDR2 SNTAGT. CDR3 length equals 17 residues. The CDR3 reads CASSEALTRQGGYEQCF. CDR3 coding DNA: TGTGCCAGCAGTGAAGCTTTAACACGACAGGGAGGCTACGAGCAGTGCTTC.

Concerning this clonotype: With only one base between it and a far larger clone, this is likely a read error. The chain carries TRBV7-3 and TRBJ1-2; D unclear. Germline lookup yields CDR1 SGHTA and CDR2 FQGTGA. The CDR3 covers 15 residues. CDR3 nucleotides: TGTGTCAGCAGCTTAGACGGACCTCGCGGCTATGGCTACACCTTC. This sequence encodes CVSSLDGPRGYGYTF.

Ten or more counts support this clonotype. The gene calls are TRBV11-3 and TRBJ2-7; D is unclear. The CDR3 covers 14 residues. Germline V gives CDR1 SGHNT, CDR2 YENEEA. Trimming shortened V by 5 bases and J by 1 base, and 12 bases separated the two germline ends. As DNA, the CDR3 is TGTGCCAGCAGCCCACACTCCGGGTCCTACGAGCAGTACTTC. Translating gives CASSPHSGSYEQYF.

In its sample, this clonotype was seen many times. The J gene is TRBJ2-3, the V gene TRBV5-4; no clear D gene. Trimming left V 5 bases short and J 2 bases short, with 3 bases between. Germline CDR1 SGHNT, CDR2 YYREEE (reference sequence). This CDR3 has 11 amino acids. For the CDR3, the DNA is TGTGCCAGCAGTTTCACAGATACGCAGTATTTT. Its translation is CASSFTDTQYF.

Turning to this clonotype: The CDR3 does not close with the conserved phenylalanine or tryptophan, likely indicating a read error. The DNA is omitted, as the CDR3 cannot be located on it reliably, and the CDR3 follows TCRdb's listing. The chain is built from TRBV7-2 and TRBJ2-1; TRBD2, as called in the table, went unchecked against the DNA. CDR1 is SGHTA, CDR2 FQGNSA, per germline. A total of 20 residues make up the CDR3, ends included. The CDR3 sequence is CASSLVPGLAGVGAYNEHFL.

This clonotype was picked up many times. The V call is TRBV7-3, the J call TRBJ2-3; perhaps TRBD2 as D (5 bases). This CDR3 has 17 residues. Trimming removed 5 bases at V and 2 bases at J, with 20 bases between. The V gene's germline CDR1 is SGHTA and CDR2 FQGTGA. The CDR3 here is CASSHPRELETTDTQYF. The CDR3 nucleotides are TGTGCCAGCAGCCATCCAAGGGAGCTCGAGACCACAGATACGCAGTATTTT.

There are many counts of this clonotype. As DNA, the CDR3 is TGTGCCAGCAGCCAAGGCAGTAGCACTGAAGCTTTCTTT. Translated: CASSQGSSTEAFF. J is TRBJ1-1 and V is TRBV3-1; D not certain. This CDR3 comprises 13 residues. CDR1 is LGHDT, CDR2 YNNKEL, per germline (reference sequence). The V end was cut by 1 base, the J end by 4 bases, with 7 bases between.

The rearrangement links TRBV6-2 or TRBV6-3 to TRBJ1-1, with no clear D. CDR3 size: 13 residues. CDR1 is MNHEY, CDR2 SVGEGT, per germline. Between the trimmed V and J ends, which lost 3 bases and 4 bases, there was a span of 9 bases. The CDR3 loop is CASSYFWSTEAFF. The CDR3 bases are TGTGCCAGCAGTTATTTTTGGTCCACTGAAGCTTTCTTT.

The chain joins TRBV30 to TRBJ2-3; a possible D gene is TRBD2 (5 bases). Between the trimmed V and J ends, which lost 4 bases and 6 bases, there was a span of 17 bases. This CDR3 is built from 14 residues. Germline assignment: CDR1 GTSNPN and CDR2 SVGIG (reference sequence). CDR3 loop: CAWTSRGRLDTQYF. The CDR3, as DNA: TGTGCCTGGACAAGTAGAGGGAGACTGGATACGCAGTATTTT.

This clonotype was found many times. The rearrangement joins TRBV9 to TRBJ2-3; D gene unclear. Trimming cost V 4 bases and J 4 bases, with 10 bases left between them. The CDR3 extends over 13 amino acids. Germline CDR1 and CDR2: SGDLS and YYNGEE. Written as DNA, the CDR3 is TGTGCCAGCAGCCCTAATTGGGCAGATACGCAGTATTTT. Translated, it gives CASSPNWADTQYF.

In this sample, this clonotype turned up many times. The rearrangement uses TRBV24-1 and TRBJ1-2; tentatively, D is TRBD1 (5 bases). Looked up from germline, CDR1 is KGHDR and CDR2 is SFDVKD. This CDR3 contains 14 residues. The V and J ends lost 3 bases and 2 bases respectively, with 9 bases between them. CDR3 protein: CATSDRQGNYGYTF. The CDR3 nucleotides read TGTGCCACCAGTGATAGGCAGGGAAACTATGGCTACACCTTC.